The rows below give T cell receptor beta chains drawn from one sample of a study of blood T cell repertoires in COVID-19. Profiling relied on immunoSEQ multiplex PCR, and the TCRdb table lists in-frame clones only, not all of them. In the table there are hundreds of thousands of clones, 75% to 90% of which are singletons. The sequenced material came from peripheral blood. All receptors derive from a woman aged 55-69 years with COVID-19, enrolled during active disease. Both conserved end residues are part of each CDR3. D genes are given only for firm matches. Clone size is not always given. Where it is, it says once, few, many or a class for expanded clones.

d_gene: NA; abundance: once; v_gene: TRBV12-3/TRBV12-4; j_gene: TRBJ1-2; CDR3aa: CASSLGGVPGYTF; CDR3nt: TGTGCCAGCAGTTTAGGGGGGGTCCCTGGCTACACCTTC
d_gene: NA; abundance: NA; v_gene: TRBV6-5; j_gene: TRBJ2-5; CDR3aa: CASSYTQGPETQYF; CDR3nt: TGTGCCAGCAGTTATACGCAGGGCCCCGAGACCCAGTACTTC
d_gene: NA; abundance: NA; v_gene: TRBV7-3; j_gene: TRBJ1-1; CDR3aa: CASSLWASTEAFF; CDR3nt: TGTGCCAGCAGCTTATGGGCCAGCACTGAAGCTTTCTTT
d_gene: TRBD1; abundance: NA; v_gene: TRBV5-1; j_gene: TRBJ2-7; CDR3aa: CASSFGQGYREQYF; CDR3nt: TGCGCCAGCAGCTTCGGACAGGGATATCGCGAGCAGTACTTC
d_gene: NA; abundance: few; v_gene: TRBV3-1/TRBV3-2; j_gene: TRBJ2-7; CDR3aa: CASSQASRGDEQYF; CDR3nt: TGTGCCAGCAGCCAAGCCTCCCGCGGGGACGAGCAGTACTTC
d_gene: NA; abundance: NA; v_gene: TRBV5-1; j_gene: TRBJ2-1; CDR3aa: CASSFIFNANEQFF; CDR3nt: TGCGCCTCGAGTTTTATTTTTAATGCCAATGAGCAGTTCTTC
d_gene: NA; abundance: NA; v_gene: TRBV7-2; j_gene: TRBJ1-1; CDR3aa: CASSLAGASTEAFF; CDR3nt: TGTGCCAGCAGCTTAGCGGGGGCGAGCACTGAAGCTTTCTTT
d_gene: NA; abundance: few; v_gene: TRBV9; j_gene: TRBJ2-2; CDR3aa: CASSYQGLGDTGELFF; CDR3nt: TGTGCCAGCAGCTATCAGGGATTAGGGGACACCGGGGAGCTGTTTTTT
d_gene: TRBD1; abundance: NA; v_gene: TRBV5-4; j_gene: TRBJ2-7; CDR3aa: CASSSLTGSNEQYF; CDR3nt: TGTGCCAGCAGCTCTCTGACAGGGTCCAACGAGCAGTACTTC
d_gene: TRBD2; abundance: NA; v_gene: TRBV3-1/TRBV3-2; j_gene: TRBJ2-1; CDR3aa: CASSSSGWRESSYNEQFF; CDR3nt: TGTGCCAGCAGCTCCAGCGGTTGGCGGGAGAGCTCCTACAATGAGCAGTTCTTC
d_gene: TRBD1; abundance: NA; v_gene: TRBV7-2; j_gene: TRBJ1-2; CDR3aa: CASSLGTGWYGYTF; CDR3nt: TGTGCCAGCAGCTTAGGGACAGGGTGGTATGGCTACACCTTC
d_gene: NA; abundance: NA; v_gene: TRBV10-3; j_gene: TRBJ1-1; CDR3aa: CAISAGTEAFF; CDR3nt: TGTGCCATCAGTGCCGGGACTGAAGCTTTCTTT
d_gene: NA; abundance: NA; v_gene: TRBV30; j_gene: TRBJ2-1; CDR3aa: CAWSHLGRGRSSYNEQFF; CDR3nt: TGTGCCTGGAGCCACCTGGGGCGGGGCCGGAGCTCCTACAATGAGCAGTTCTTC
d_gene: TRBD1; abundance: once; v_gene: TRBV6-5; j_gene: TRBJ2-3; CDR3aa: CASSLFGQGADTQYF; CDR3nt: TGTGCCAGCAGTTTGTTCGGGCAGGGGGCAGATACGCAGTATTTT
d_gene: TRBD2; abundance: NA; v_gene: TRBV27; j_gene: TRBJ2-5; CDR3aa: CASSPTQFRTSGGQETQYF; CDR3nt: TGTGCCAGCAGTCCAACCCAATTTAGGACTAGCGGGGGCCAAGAGACCCAGTACTTC
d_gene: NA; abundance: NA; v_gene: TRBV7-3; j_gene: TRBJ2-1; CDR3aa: CASSMDTSSYNEQFF; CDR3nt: TGTGCCAGCAGCATGGACACGAGCTCCTACAATGAGCAGTTCTTC
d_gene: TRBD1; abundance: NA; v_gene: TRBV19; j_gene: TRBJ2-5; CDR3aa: CASRDRVQETQYF; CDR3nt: TGTGCCAGTAGGGACAGGGTCCAAGAGACCCAGTACTTC
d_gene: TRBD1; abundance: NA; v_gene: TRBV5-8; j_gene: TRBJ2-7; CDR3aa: CATRRGDRGTYEQYF; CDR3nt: TGTGCCACCCGGCGAGGGGACAGGGGCACCTACGAGCAGTACTTC
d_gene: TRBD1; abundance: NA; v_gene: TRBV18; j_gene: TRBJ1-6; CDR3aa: CASSPGAGGNSPLHF; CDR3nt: TGTGCCAGCTCACCTGGGGCAGGGGGGAATTCACCCCTCCACTTT
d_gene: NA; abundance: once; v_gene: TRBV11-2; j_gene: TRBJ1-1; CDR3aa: CASSLDVAGKAFF; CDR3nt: TGTGCCAGCAGCTTAGACGTGGCGGGGAAAGCTTTCTTT
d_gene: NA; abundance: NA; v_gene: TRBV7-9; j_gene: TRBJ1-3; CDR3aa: CASSLAGGTGNTIYF; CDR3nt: TGTGCCAGCAGCTTAGCCGGAGGGACTGGAAACACCATATATTTT
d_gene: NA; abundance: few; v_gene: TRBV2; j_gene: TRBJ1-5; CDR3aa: CASSDRGQPQHF; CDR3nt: TGTGCCAGCAGTGACAGGGGTCAGCCCCAGCATTTT
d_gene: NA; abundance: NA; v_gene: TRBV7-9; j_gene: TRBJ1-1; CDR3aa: CASSIQQGSEAFF; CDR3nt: TGTGCCAGCAGCATACAACAGGGCTCTGAAGCTTTCTTT
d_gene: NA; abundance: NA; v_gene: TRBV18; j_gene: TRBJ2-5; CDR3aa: CASSPSQETQYF; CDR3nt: TGTGCCAGCTCACCTTCACAAGAGACCCAGTACTTC
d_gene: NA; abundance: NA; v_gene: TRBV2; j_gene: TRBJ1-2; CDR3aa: CASRVDYNYGYTF; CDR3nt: TGTGCCAGCCGTGTAGATTATAACTATGGCTACACCTTC
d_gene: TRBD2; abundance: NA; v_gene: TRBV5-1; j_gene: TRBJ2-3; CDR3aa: CASSFSLAGGTDTQYF; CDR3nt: TGCGCCAGCAGCTTTTCGTTAGCGGGGGGCACAGATACGCAGTATTTT
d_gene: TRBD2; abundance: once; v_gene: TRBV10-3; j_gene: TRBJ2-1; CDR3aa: CAISARLAGMEGNEQFF; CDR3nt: TGTGCCATCAGTGCCCGACTAGCGGGGATGGAGGGAAATGAGCAGTTCTTC
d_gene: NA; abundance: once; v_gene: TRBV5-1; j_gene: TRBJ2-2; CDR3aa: CASSPGTLNTGELFF; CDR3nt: TGCGCCAGCAGCCCGGGGACTCTGAACACCGGGGAGCTGTTTTTT
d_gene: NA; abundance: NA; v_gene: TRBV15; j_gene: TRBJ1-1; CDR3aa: CATSRDPRGNTEAFF; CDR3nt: TGTGCCACCAGCAGAGATCCCCGGGGGAACACTGAAGCTTTCTTT
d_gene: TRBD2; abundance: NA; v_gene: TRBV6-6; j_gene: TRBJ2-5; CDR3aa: CASLLGAGVKETQYF; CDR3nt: TGTGCCAGCCTACTCGGAGCGGGGGTGAAAGAGACCCAGTACTTC
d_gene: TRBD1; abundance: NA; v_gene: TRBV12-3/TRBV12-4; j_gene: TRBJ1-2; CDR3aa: CASSSQDRGVYTF; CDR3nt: TGTGCCAGCAGTTCGCAAGACAGGGGGGTTTACACCTTC
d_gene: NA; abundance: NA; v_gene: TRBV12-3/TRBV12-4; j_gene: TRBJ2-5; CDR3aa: CASSQTDMTQYF; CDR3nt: TGTGCCAGCAGCCAGACAGATATGACCCAGTACTTC
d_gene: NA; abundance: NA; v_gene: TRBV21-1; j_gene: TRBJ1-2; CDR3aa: CASSKGDRGVDYGYTF; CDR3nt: TGTGCCAGCAGCAAAGGGGACAGGGGAGTTGACTATGGCTACACCTTC
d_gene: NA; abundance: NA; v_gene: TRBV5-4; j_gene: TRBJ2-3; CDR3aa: CASSLGRPNTDTQYF; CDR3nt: TGTGCCAGCAGCTTGGGGCGGCCGAACACAGATACGCAGTATTTT
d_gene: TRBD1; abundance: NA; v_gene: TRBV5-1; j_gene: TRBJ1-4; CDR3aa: CASSPGQGGEKLFF; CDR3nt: TGCGCCAGCAGCCCGGGACAGGGTGGTGAAAAACTGTTTTTT
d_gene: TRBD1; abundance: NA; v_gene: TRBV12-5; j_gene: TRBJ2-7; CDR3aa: CASGLGQGWSYEQYF; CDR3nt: TGTGCTAGTGGTCTCGGACAGGGGTGGTCCTACGAGCAGTACTTC
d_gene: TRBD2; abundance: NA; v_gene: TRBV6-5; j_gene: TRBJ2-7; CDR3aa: CASWSGTIKGEQYF; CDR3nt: TGTGCCAGCTGGAGCGGGACTATAAAAGGCGAGCAGTACTTC
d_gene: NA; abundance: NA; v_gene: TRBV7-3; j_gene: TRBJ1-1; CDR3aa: CASSSGGTRRDTEAFF; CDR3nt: TGTGCCAGCAGCTCGGGAGGGACACGAAGGGACACTGAAGCTTTCTTT
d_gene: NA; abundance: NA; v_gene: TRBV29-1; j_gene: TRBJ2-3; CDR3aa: CSVLRASTDTQYF; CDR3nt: TGCAGCGTTCTGAGAGCTAGCACAGATACGCAGTATTTT
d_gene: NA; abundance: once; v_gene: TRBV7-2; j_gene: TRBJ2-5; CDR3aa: CASSFPWAAQETQYF; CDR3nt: TGTGCCAGCAGCTTCCCGTGGGCAGCCCAAGAGACCCAGTACTTC
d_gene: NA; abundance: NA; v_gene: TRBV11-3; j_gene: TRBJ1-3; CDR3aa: CASSHRDQGSGNTIYF; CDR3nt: TGTGCCAGCAGCCACCGAGACCAGGGCTCTGGAAACACCATATATTTT
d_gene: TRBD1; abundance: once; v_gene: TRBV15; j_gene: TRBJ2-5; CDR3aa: CATSARDSQETQYF; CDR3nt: TGTGCCACCAGCGCCCGGGACAGTCAAGAGACCCAGTACTTC
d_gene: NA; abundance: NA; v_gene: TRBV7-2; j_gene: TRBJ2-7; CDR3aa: CASSYGVDSFYEQYF; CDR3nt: TGTGCCAGCAGCTATGGGGTGGACAGCTTTTACGAGCAGTACTTC
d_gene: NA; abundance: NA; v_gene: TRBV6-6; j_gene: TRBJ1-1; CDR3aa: CASILLGGGSTEAFF; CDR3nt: TGTGCCAGCATTCTCCTCGGGGGGGGTTCCACTGAAGCTTTCTTT
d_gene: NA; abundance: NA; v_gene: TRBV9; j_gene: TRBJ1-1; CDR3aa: CASSVGAPNTEAFF; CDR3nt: TGTGCCAGCAGCGTGGGAGCACCGAACACTGAAGCTTTCTTT
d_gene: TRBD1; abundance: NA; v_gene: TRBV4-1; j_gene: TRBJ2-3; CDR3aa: CASSRGPGQGSDTQYF; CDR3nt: TGCGCCAGCAGTCGAGGACCGGGACAGGGTTCAGATACGCAGTATTTT
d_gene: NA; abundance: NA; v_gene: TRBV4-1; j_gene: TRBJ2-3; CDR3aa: CASSQDAGMASTDTQYF; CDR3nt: TGCGCCAGCAGCCAAGATGCGGGGATGGCTAGCACAGATACGCAGTATTTT
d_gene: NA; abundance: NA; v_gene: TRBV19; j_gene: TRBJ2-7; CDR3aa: CASSMSGLIYEQYF; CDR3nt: TGTGCCAGTAGTATGTCAGGGCTAATCTACGAGCAGTACTTC
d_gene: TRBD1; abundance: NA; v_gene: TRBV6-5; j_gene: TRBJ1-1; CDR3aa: CASSSDRVMNTEAFF; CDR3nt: TGTGCCAGCAGTTCCGACAGGGTGATGAACACTGAAGCTTTCTTT
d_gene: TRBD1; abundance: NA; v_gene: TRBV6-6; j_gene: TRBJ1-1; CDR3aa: CASSLTDRENTEAFF; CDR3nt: TGTGCCAGCAGCTTGACGGACAGGGAGAACACTGAAGCTTTCTTT
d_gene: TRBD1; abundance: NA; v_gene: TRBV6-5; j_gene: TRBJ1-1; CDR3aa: CASSRGIAFF; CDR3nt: TGTGCCAGCAGCAGGGGGATAGCTTTCTTT
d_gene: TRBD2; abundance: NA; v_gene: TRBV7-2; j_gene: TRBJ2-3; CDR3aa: CASSPGGAGVRSTQYF; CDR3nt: TGTGCCAGCAGCCCGGGGGGTGCGGGGGTCCGAAGTACGCAGTATTTT
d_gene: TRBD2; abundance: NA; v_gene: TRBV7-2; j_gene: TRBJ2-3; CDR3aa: CASSLLGGGAGTQYF; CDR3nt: TGTGCCAGCAGCTTACTCGGCGGGGGGGCGGGTACGCAGTATTTT
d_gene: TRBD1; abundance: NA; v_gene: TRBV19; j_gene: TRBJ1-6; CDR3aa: CASSPGTGAYNSPLHF; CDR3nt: TGTGCCAGTAGCCCCGGGACAGGGGCCTATAATTCACCCCTCCACTTT
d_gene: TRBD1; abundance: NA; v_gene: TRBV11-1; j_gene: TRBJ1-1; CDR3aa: CASSYPGQTYEAFF; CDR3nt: TGTGCCAGCAGCTATCCGGGACAGACATATGAAGCTTTCTTT
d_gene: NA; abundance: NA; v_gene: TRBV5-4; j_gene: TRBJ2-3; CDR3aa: CASSLIGNTDTQYF; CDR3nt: TGTGCCAGCAGCTTAATCGGGAACACAGATACGCAGTATTTT